These T cell receptor beta chains were read from a single sample in a study of early T cells in non-severe SARS-CoV-2 infection. TCRdb fed the 5' RACE reads into MiXCR, producing one record per CDR3 protein. The table shows about 44,000 distinct CDR3 sequences, with under 30% occurring only once. Here the sequenced sample was whole blood, taken at baseline. These receptors all come from an adult who was a healthcare worker with PCR-confirmed SARS-CoV-2 infection or an uninfected control (not recorded which). Both conserved end residues are part of each CDR3. D genes are given only for firm matches. The size field is filled for only some rows; it gives once, few, many or a size class.

j_call d_call v_call clone_size cdr3_nt cdr3_aa
TRBJ2-7 TRBD1 TRBV11-2 - TGTGCCAGCAGCGCCGGGGACAGTCTCTACGAGCAGTACTTC CASSAGDSLYEQYF
TRBJ1-1 TRBD1 TRBV6-1 - TGTGCCAGCAGGGACAGGGGGCGGACTGAAGCTTTCTTT CASRDRGRTEAFF
TRBJ2-5 - TRBV20-1 - TGCAGTGCCCGGGGTCTGCAAGAGACCCAGTACTTC CSARGLQETQYF
TRBJ2-3 TRBD2 TRBV6-5 - TGTGCCAGCAGCTCCCGGGTAATAGCGGGGGGAACCACAGATACGCAGTATTTT CASSSRVIAGGTTDTQYF
TRBJ1-2 - TRBV12-3/TRBV12-4 few TGTGCCAGCAGTTTAGGCAGGGCTAACTATGGCTACACCTTC CASSLGRANYGYTF
TRBJ1-4 TRBD1 TRBV20-1 few TGCAGTGCTAGACCCGGGACAGGGGTTGAAAAACTGTTTTTT CSARPGTGVEKLFF
TRBJ2-7 TRBD1 TRBV4-2 - TGTGCCAGCAGCCAAGATTTGACAGGGTTGTACGAGCAGTACTTC CASSQDLTGLYEQYF
TRBJ2-7 - TRBV19 - TGTGCCAGCCGCGGAGGGCTCTACGAGCAGTACTTC CASRGGLYEQYF
TRBJ2-7 TRBD2 TRBV12-3/TRBV12-4 few TGTGCCAGCAAAGACGGGAGGGGGGCCTACGAGCAGTACTTC CASKDGRGAYEQYF
TRBJ2-5 TRBD2 TRBV29-1 - TGCAGCGTTGGGGAGGGGAGAGAGACCCAGTACTTC CSVGEGRETQYF
TRBJ1-1 - TRBV7-3 - TGTGCCAGCAGCACCTGGGAGATCATGAACACTGAAGCTTTCTTT CASSTWEIMNTEAFF
TRBJ1-5 - TRBV4-1 - TGCGCCAGCAGCTTCAGGGAGATACCGGGACAAATTAGCAATCAGCCCCAGCATTTT CASSFREIPGQISNQPQHF
TRBJ2-5 TRBD1 TRBV29-1 few TGCAGCGCCCAGGGGACAGGCCTTGACCAAGAGACCCAGTACTTC CSAQGTGLDQETQYF
TRBJ1-5 - TRBV12-5 - TGTGCTAGTGGTTTGGTATCGGGCGGGTTGGGCAATCAGCCCCAGCATTTT CASGLVSGGLGNQPQHF
TRBJ2-6 TRBD1 TRBV10-3 few TGTGCCATCAGTGAGCCGGGACAGGGCTCTGGGGCCAACGTCCTGACTTTC CAISEPGQGSGANVLTF
TRBJ2-6 - TRBV27 - TGTGCCAGCAGTCCCGCCCGGACCCAATCTGGGGCCAACGTCCTGACTTTC CASSPARTQSGANVLTF
TRBJ1-5 - TRBV5-1 - TGCGCCAGCAGCCTGGACTCGGGCAATCAGCCCCAGCATTTT CASSLDSGNQPQHF
TRBJ2-7 - TRBV20-1 - TGCAGTGCTAGAGATCAACACAGCTACGAGCAGTACTTC CSARDQHSYEQYF
TRBJ2-1 TRBD1 TRBV27 few TGTGCCAGCAGTTCGTTGGACAGGGGTTCCCCCTCCTACAATGAGCAGTTCTTC CASSSLDRGSPSYNEQFF
TRBJ2-6 TRBD1 TRBV11-2 few TGTGCCAGCAGCCCAGGGACAGGGGGCCTCTCTGGGGCCAACGTCCTGACTTTC CASSPGTGGLSGANVLTF
TRBJ1-5 - TRBV7-8 few TGTGCCAGCAGTCCATACAGGATTCAGGGGTTTTCCGGTAGCAATCAGCCCCAGCATTTT CASSPYRIQGFSGSNQPQHF
TRBJ1-2 - TRBV3-1 few TGTGCCAGCAGCCAGAGGACAAACTATGGCTACACCTTC CASSQRTNYGYTF
TRBJ1-1 - TRBV3-1 - TGTGCCAGCAGCCAACCGGGCCCCTTTGGTGAAGCTTTCTTT CASSQPGPFGEAFF